A selection of T cell receptor beta chains follows, all from one sample in a study of response to subunit inactivated influenza vaccine. TCRdb re-called the RT-PCR reads with MiXCR, one entry per CDR3 protein. The sample has about 800,000 distinct CDR3 sequences, around 20% seen once; the top ten hold around 9.6%. The material was PBMCs from blood, obtained 4 to 6 days after vaccination. Receptors originate from a man aged 50 to 60 who received an inactivated influenza vaccine. Each CDR3 is given without its conserved first and last residue. Clone size is not always given. Where it is, it says once, few, many or a class for expanded clones.

>many|TRBV20-1|TRBJ2-1
SAGKYNEQF
>few|TRBV5-1|TRBJ2-7
ASSLVGGKSTEQY
>NA|TRBV11-1|TRBJ2-7
ASSKDGTSGPSGSYEQY
>NA|TRBV20-1|TRBJ2-1
SARDRALAGGPRQF
>NA|TRBV7-6|TRBJ2-1
ASSLDRGSNEQF
>few|TRBV24-1|TRBJ2-3
ATSDLRGHTDTQY
>few|TRBV20-1|TRBJ2-7
SARGSGGTSGAPYEQY
>few|TRBV3-1|TRBJ1-1
ASSQAGQSVQAF
>few|TRBV3-1|TRBJ1-6
ASSQADRRSPLH
>NA|TRBV6-1|TRBJ2-3
ASRGGGSTDTQY
>many|TRBV4-3|TRBJ2-7
ASSQVWTGRYEQY
>NA|TRBV9|TRBJ2-5
ASSDPGFQGETQY
>few|TRBV6-2/TRBV6-3|TRBJ1-5
ASSYVGMGQRNQPQH
>few|TRBV10-3|TRBJ2-2
AIGGQGDTGELF
>few|TRBV5-4|TRBJ2-7
ASSHRQTSGSYEQY
>few|TRBV5-1|TRBJ2-7
ASSLQGSNYEQY
>NA|TRBV9|TRBJ1-4
ASSVGDQGEKLF
>NA|TRBV29-1|TRBJ2-7
SVAQDPYEQY
>NA|TRBV18|TRBJ2-3
ASSPKIFGTDTQY